This T cell receptor (beta chain) derives from a study of CD8+ T cells in alopecia areata. Treatment given: oral pan-JAK inhibitor, 5-10 mg twice daily. General study findings and limits: There were also resident alphabeta T cells of normal skin sequenced in scalp samples.

V lost 0 bases, J lost 6 bases, and 3 bases lay in between. The CDR3 is 11 residues long. CDR1 and CDR2 (germline): SGHNT, YYREEE (reference sequence). Extraction of RNA preceded its reverse transcription into cDNA, which served as the sequencing template. Libraries were prepared by immunoSEQ multiplex PCR; TCRdb keeps only in-frame clonotypes and omits some of them. The profile covers some 99,000 clones, with about 64% appearing a single time and roughly 15% taken by the ten largest. In regard to this clone: Its antigen is undetermined.

Sequences were derived from CD8+ T cells sorted from blood, sampled at week 4, from a patient treated with tofacitinib. The clonotype comes from a human donor with alopecia areata. This sequence joins TRBV5-4 and TRBJ1-2; no firm D call. The CDR3 here is CASSLGNGYTF. The CDR3 nucleotides read TGTGCCAGCAGCTTGGGAAATGGCTACACCTTC.